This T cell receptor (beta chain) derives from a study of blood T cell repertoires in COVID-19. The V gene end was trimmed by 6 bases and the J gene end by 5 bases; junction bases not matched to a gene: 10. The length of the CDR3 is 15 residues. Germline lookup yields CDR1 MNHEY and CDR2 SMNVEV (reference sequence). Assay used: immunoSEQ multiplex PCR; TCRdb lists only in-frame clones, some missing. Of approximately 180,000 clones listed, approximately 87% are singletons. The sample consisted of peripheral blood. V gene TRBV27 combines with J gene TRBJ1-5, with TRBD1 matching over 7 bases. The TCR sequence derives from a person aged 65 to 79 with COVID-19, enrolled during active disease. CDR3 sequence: CASRTTGLRDQPQHF. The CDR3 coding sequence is TGTGCCAGCAGGACGACAGGGTTGAGGGATCAGCCCCAGCATTTT.